The rows below give T cell receptor beta chains drawn from one sample of a study of shared clonotypes between healthy human individuals. Libraries were prepared by immunoSEQ multiplex PCR; TCRdb keeps only in-frame clonotypes and omits some of them. The data show hundreds of thousands of clones, with almost 97% seen just once and roughly 0.06% held by the top ten. Sample: naive CD4+ T cells sorted from blood. Receptor source: a woman in her thirties in good health. Each CDR3 is given with its conserved first and last residue. D genes are given only for firm matches. The listing skips clone size in some rows; elsewhere it reads once, few, many or a size class.

D: TRBD2
V: TRBV10-3
J: TRBJ2-2
size: once
DNA: TGTGCCATCAGAGGGACTAGCGGGCTCGGGGGCGGGGAGCTGTTTTTT
CDR3: CAIRGTSGLGGGELFF

D: .
V: TRBV7-9
J: TRBJ2-1
size: once
DNA: TGTGCCAGCAGCCCACTAAAGGGCAGGACCTACAATGAGCAGTTCTTC
CDR3: CASSPLKGRTYNEQFF

D: TRBD2
V: TRBV6-5
J: TRBJ2-7
size: .
DNA: TGTGCCAGCAGTTACTCCCTAGCGGAAGACTACGAGCAGTACTTC
CDR3: CASSYSLAEDYEQYF

D: TRBD1
V: TRBV5-1
J: TRBJ1-4
size: .
DNA: TGCGCCAGCAGCTTCGGACAGGGCAGTTTCCCTAATGAAAAACTGTTTTTT
CDR3: CASSFGQGSFPNEKLFF

D: .
V: TRBV20-1
J: TRBJ2-5
size: .
DNA: TGCAGTGCTCCGGAAGAGACCCAGTACTTC
CDR3: CSAPEETQYF

D: .
V: TRBV5-1
J: TRBJ2-2
size: .
DNA: TGCGCCAGCAGCTTGTACACCGGGGAGCTGTTTTTT
CDR3: CASSLYTGELFF

D: TRBD1
V: TRBV15
J: TRBJ2-7
size: .
DNA: TGTGCCACCAGCAGAGTTCCCTGGACAGGGAAGGTCTACGAGCAGTACTTC
CDR3: CATSRVPWTGKVYEQYF

D: .
V: TRBV2
J: TRBJ1-4
size: .
DNA: TGTGCCAGCAGGGGACAAGTCATTGAAAAACTGTTTTTT
CDR3: CASRGQVIEKLFF

D: .
V: TRBV7-2
J: TRBJ1-5
size: .
DNA: TGTGCCAGCAGCTGGCACAGGGATCAGCCCCAGCATTTT
CDR3: CASSWHRDQPQHF

D: .
V: TRBV7-2
J: TRBJ1-1
size: .
DNA: TGTGCCAGCAGCTTATCAGGGATTCACACTGAAGCTTTCTTT
CDR3: CASSLSGIHTEAFF

D: .
V: TRBV7-8
J: TRBJ2-7
size: .
DNA: TGTGCCAGCAGCTTAGATGAGTTCGGCGAGCAGTACTTC
CDR3: CASSLDEFGEQYF

D: TRBD1
V: TRBV13
J: TRBJ2-7
size: .
DNA: TGTGCCAGCAGCTTGACAGGGGAGGACGAGCAGTACTTC
CDR3: CASSLTGEDEQYF

D: TRBD1
V: TRBV7-9
J: TRBJ2-7
size: .
DNA: TGTGCCAGCAGCGGCCGGGACAGCCCCTACGAGCAGTACTTC
CDR3: CASSGRDSPYEQYF

D: .
V: TRBV6-1
J: TRBJ2-1
size: .
DNA: TGTGCCAGCAGTGCGCGGGGCTACAATGAGCAGTTCTTC
CDR3: CASSARGYNEQFF

D: TRBD2
V: TRBV10-3
J: TRBJ2-5
size: .
DNA: TGTGCCATCAGAAGTAGCGGGGACCAAGAGACCCAGTACTTC
CDR3: CAIRSSGDQETQYF

D: .
V: TRBV6-5
J: TRBJ2-2
size: .
DNA: TGTGCCAGCAGTTATCAGGGGGGAAGAACCGGGGAGCTGTTTTTT
CDR3: CASSYQGGRTGELFF

D: TRBD1
V: TRBV7-9
J: TRBJ2-7
size: few
DNA: TGTGCCAGCAGCTCGGTCGGGACAGGTATCTACGAGCAGTACTTC
CDR3: CASSSVGTGIYEQYF

D: .
V: TRBV6-6
J: TRBJ1-2
size: .
DNA: TGTGCCAGCAGTTTTACACAAAACTATGGCTACACCTTC
CDR3: CASSFTQNYGYTF

D: TRBD1
V: TRBV6-5
J: TRBJ1-5
size: .
DNA: TGTGCCAGCAGTTCTTGGACAGGGGATCAGCCCCAGCATTTT
CDR3: CASSSWTGDQPQHF

D: .
V: TRBV9
J: TRBJ1-3
size: .
DNA: TGTGCCAGCAGCGTAGCTGGGGCAGGGCTCTCTGGAAACACCATATATTTT
CDR3: CASSVAGAGLSGNTIYF

D: .
V: TRBV5-4
J: TRBJ2-4
size: .
DNA: TGTGCCAGCAGCCCGGGAGTTGCCAAAAACATTCAGTACTTC
CDR3: CASSPGVAKNIQYF

D: .
V: TRBV14
J: TRBJ2-5
size: .
DNA: TGTGCCAGCAGCCGAGTCGGGAAAGAGACCCAGTACTTC
CDR3: CASSRVGKETQYF

D: .
V: TRBV28
J: TRBJ1-2
size: .
DNA: TGTGCCAGCAGTCTTCAGCCGGAAACCTATGGCTACACCTTC
CDR3: CASSLQPETYGYTF

D: .
V: TRBV7-8
J: TRBJ2-3
size: .
DNA: TGTGCCAGCAGCTTAAGAAGGGGAGTTCGCACAGATACGCAGTATTTT
CDR3: CASSLRRGVRTDTQYF

D: .
V: TRBV5-1
J: TRBJ2-7
size: .
DNA: TGCGCCACCAGGGGCGGGACCTACGAGCAGTACTTC
CDR3: CATRGGTYEQYF

D: .
V: TRBV7-6
J: TRBJ2-7
size: .
DNA: TGTGCCAGCCAAAACCCGGGACTCCACTACGAGCAGTACTTC
CDR3: CASQNPGLHYEQYF

D: .
V: TRBV18
J: TRBJ1-1
size: .
DNA: TGTGCCAGCTCACCCTCTGCAGGGGCGAACACTGAAGCTTTCTTT
CDR3: CASSPSAGANTEAFF

D: TRBD1
V: TRBV6-1
J: TRBJ1-2
size: .
DNA: TGTGCCAGCAGTGTCACAGGGGAAGTTGGCTACACCTTC
CDR3: CASSVTGEVGYTF

D: .
V: TRBV4-2
J: TRBJ1-6
size: .
DNA: TGTGCCAGCAGCCAAGAAGTCTTACAGGGCCGGCGTTCCTATAATTCACCCCTCCACTTT
CDR3: CASSQEVLQGRRSYNSPLHF

D: TRBD1
V: TRBV4-1
J: TRBJ1-3
size: .
DNA: TGCGCCAGCAGCCAAGATCTCGGGACAGGGGGCTCTGGAAACACCATATATTTT
CDR3: CASSQDLGTGGSGNTIYF

D: .
V: TRBV14
J: TRBJ2-2
size: .
DNA: TGTGCCAGCAGCCAAGGGCACGCGAACACCGGGGAGCTGTTTTTT
CDR3: CASSQGHANTGELFF

D: .
V: TRBV14
J: TRBJ2-7
size: .
DNA: TGTGCCAGCAGTCCCTACACGAAGACCTCCCAGGGATCTCGGGAGCAGTACTTC
CDR3: CASSPYTKTSQGSREQYF

D: .
V: TRBV19
J: TRBJ2-5
size: .
DNA: TGTGCCAGTAGTATAGGTAGGGGGGGGCAAGAGACCCAGTACTTC
CDR3: CASSIGRGGQETQYF

D: TRBD2
V: TRBV6-1
J: TRBJ2-1
size: .
DNA: TGTGCCAGCAGCATTAGCGGGGTTGGTAATGAGCAGTTCTTC
CDR3: CASSISGVGNEQFF

D: .
V: TRBV4-1
J: TRBJ2-7
size: .
DNA: TGCGCCAGCAGCCAAGATCGCGCCTTCGGGGGATCCTACGAGCAGTACTTC
CDR3: CASSQDRAFGGSYEQYF

D: .
V: TRBV19
J: TRBJ1-2
size: .
DNA: TGTGCCAGTAGGACAGCGGTGGAGCGCCTGAATGGCTACACCTTC
CDR3: CASRTAVERLNGYTF

D: .
V: TRBV5-1
J: TRBJ2-7
size: .
DNA: TGCGCCAGCAGCTGGGGTGGGGGCAAAGCGTCCTACGAGCAGTACTTC
CDR3: CASSWGGGKASYEQYF

D: TRBD1
V: TRBV14
J: TRBJ2-7
size: .
DNA: TGTGCCAGCAGCCAAGACAGACAGGGAAGGGGGCAGTACTTC
CDR3: CASSQDRQGRGQYF

D: .
V: TRBV7-8
J: TRBJ1-5
size: .
DNA: TGTGCCAGCAGTCAGACTACAGAGGATCAGCCCCAGCATTTT
CDR3: CASSQTTEDQPQHF

D: TRBD2
V: TRBV19
J: TRBJ2-1
size: once
DNA: TGTGCCAGTAGTATATTTGAGCGGGAACCTTACAATGAGCAGTTCTTC
CDR3: CASSIFEREPYNEQFF

D: .
V: TRBV21-1
J: TRBJ1-2
size: .
DNA: TGTGCCAGCACCCCTGGACAGGGACTGAACTATGGCTACACCTTC
CDR3: CASTPGQGLNYGYTF

D: .
V: TRBV11-2
J: TRBJ2-5
size: .
DNA: TGTGCCAGCAGCTCCCGCACAGGGAGGGAAGAGACCCAGTACTTC
CDR3: CASSSRTGREETQYF

D: TRBD2
V: TRBV7-9
J: TRBJ2-1
size: .
DNA: TGTGCCACCCCACTAGCGGGAGATCGGAATGAGCAGTTCTTC
CDR3: CATPLAGDRNEQFF

D: .
V: TRBV28
J: TRBJ2-1
size: .
DNA: TGTGCCAGCAGTTTGTATGGAACTAGGCACAATGAGCAGTTCTTC
CDR3: CASSLYGTRHNEQFF

D: .
V: TRBV30
J: TRBJ1-1
size: .
DNA: TGTGCCTGGATGGATTGGGCCGCGGCTGAAGCTTTCTTT
CDR3: CAWMDWAAAEAFF

D: .
V: TRBV28
J: TRBJ1-2
size: .
DNA: TGTGCCAGCAGAGAAATTAGCCGAGGGGGCTACACCTTC
CDR3: CASREISRGGYTF

D: TRBD2
V: TRBV27
J: TRBJ2-7
size: few
DNA: TGTGCCAGCAGTCGACTAGCCCAGAGGGAGCAGTACTTC
CDR3: CASSRLAQREQYF

D: TRBD1
V: TRBV4-1
J: TRBJ2-5
size: once
DNA: TGCGCCAGCAGGAGAGGACAGGTTGACCAAGAGACCCAGTACTTC
CDR3: CASRRGQVDQETQYF

D: TRBD2
V: TRBV11-2
J: TRBJ2-5
size: .
DNA: TGTGCCAGCAGCTTAGCTAATTGGGGGAGGGCCCAAGAGACCCAGTACTTC
CDR3: CASSLANWGRAQETQYF

D: TRBD2
V: TRBV27
J: TRBJ2-3
size: .
DNA: TGTGCCAGCAGTCCCACTAGCGGGAGGGTTACAGATACGCAGTATTTT
CDR3: CASSPTSGRVTDTQYF

D: .
V: TRBV9
J: TRBJ2-1
size: .
DNA: TGTGCCAGCAGCGTAGCTACGGGGGCAAATGAGCAGTTCTTC
CDR3: CASSVATGANEQFF

D: TRBD2
V: TRBV30
J: TRBJ2-7
size: .
DNA: TGTGCCTGGAGTCCGACGGGGGGTCGGGAGGGCCGTAGGGCCTACGAGCAGTACTTC
CDR3: CAWSPTGGREGRRAYEQYF

D: .
V: TRBV7-9
J: TRBJ2-3
size: .
DNA: TGTGCCAGCAGCCCTGGGACAGATACGCAGTATTTT
CDR3: CASSPGTDTQYF

D: TRBD2
V: TRBV2
J: TRBJ2-7
size: .
DNA: TGTGCCAGCAGTAAAGGACTAGCGGGAGTCTACGAGCAGTACTTC
CDR3: CASSKGLAGVYEQYF

D: TRBD1
V: TRBV18
J: TRBJ1-5
size: .
DNA: TGTGCCAGCTCATCAACAGGGGGTCAGCCCCAGCATTTT
CDR3: CASSSTGGQPQHF

D: TRBD2
V: TRBV7-3
J: TRBJ2-7
size: once
DNA: TGTGCCAGCAGCTCCCACCGGACCTCGGGGGGCGAGCAGTACTTC
CDR3: CASSSHRTSGGEQYF

D: .
V: TRBV4-2
J: TRBJ2-7
size: .
DNA: TGTGCCAGCAGCCGACCCTCGGGACAAGCCTACGAGCAGTACTTC
CDR3: CASSRPSGQAYEQYF

D: .
V: TRBV6-6
J: TRBJ1-5
size: .
DNA: TGTGCCAGCAGCCCCGCCCGACAGGACGGGAGGCCCCAGCATTTT
CDR3: CASSPARQDGRPQHF

D: .
V: TRBV6-5
J: TRBJ2-7
size: few
DNA: TGTGCCAGCAGTCTACGCGGTTACGAGCAGTACTTC
CDR3: CASSLRGYEQYF